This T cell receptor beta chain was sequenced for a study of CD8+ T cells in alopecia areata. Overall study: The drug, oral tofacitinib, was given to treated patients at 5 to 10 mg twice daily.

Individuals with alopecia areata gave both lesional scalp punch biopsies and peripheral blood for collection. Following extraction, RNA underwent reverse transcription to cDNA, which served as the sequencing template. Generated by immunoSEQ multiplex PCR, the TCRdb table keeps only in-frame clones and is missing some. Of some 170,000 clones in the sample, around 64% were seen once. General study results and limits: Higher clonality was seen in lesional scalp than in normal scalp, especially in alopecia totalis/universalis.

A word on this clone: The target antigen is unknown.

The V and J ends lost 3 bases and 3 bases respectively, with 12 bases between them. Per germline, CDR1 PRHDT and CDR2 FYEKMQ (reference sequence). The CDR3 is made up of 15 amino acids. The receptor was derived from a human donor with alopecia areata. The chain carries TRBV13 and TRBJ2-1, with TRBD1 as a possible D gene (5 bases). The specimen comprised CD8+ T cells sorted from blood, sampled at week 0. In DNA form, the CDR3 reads TGTGCCAGCAGCTTTGGCGACAGAGACTACAATGAGCAGTTCTTC. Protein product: CASSFGDRDYNEQFF. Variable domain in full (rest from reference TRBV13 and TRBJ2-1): AAGVIQSPRHLIKEKRETATLKCYPIPRHDTVYWYQQGPGQDPQFLISFYEKMQSDKGSIPDRFSAQQFSDYHSELNMSSLELGDSALYFCASSFGDRDYNEQFFGPGTRLTVL.